These 3 T cell receptor beta chains were sequenced from one sample in a study of beta chain features in type 1 diabetes. Study-level findings and limits: People with Type 1 diabetes carried modestly yet significantly shorter TCRB CDR3s in all four CD4+ subsets.

The entirety of the isolated RNA underwent reverse transcription, so expressed TCRB transcripts were sequenced. Sequenced by immunoSEQ multiplex PCR; TCRdb stores in-frame clones only, minus some. The sample holds around 340,000 clones; around 9.7% are singletons and the top ten take 0.95% to 1.1%. These TCRs are of unknown antigen specificity. The sample comprised central memory CD4+ T cells from blood. The receptors were gathered from a man in his thirties or forties with type 1 diabetes.

The table lists this clone with a few counts. This rearrangement joins TRBV7-8 to TRBJ2-4, with D possibly matching TRBD1 (5 bases). Germline lookup yields CDR1 SGHVS and CDR2 FQNEAQ. This CDR3 has 13 residues. Trimming removed 2 bases at V and 8 bases at J, with 10 bases between. CDR3 in amino acids: CASSLSGKDIQYF. The DNA of the CDR3 is TGTGCCAGCAGCTTATCAGGGAAGGACATTCAGTACTTC. Filled out from reference TRBV7-8 and TRBJ2-4, the complete variable domain reads GAGVSQSPRYKVAKRGQDVALRCDPISGHVSLFWYQQALGQGPEFLTYFQNEAQLDKSGLPSDRFFAERPEGSVSTLKIQRTQQEDSAVYLCASSLSGKDIQYFGAGTRLSVL.

The chain carries TRBV19 and TRBJ1-2; possible D gene TRBD1, 5 bases. The CDR3 contains 13 residues. Trimming took off 8 bases at V and 7 bases at J, with 17 bases between the two ends. Germline V gene sequence: CDR1 LNHDA, CDR2 SQIVND (reference sequence). For the CDR3, the DNA is TGTGCCAGTGGCTCCAGGGCGCGCGCTGGCTACACCTTC. Translating gives CASGSRARAGYTF.

The V call is TRBV5-1, the J call TRBJ2-5; 12 bases match TRBD1. This CDR3 has 16 amino acids. The ends lost 4 bases at V and 0 bases at J; junction bases unmatched: 4. Germline CDR1 reads SGHRS; CDR2 reads YFSETQ. CDR3 region: CASSGGTGGYQETQYF. The CDR3 bases are TGCGCCAGCAGCGGAGGGACAGGGGGCTACCAAGAGACCCAGTACTTC.